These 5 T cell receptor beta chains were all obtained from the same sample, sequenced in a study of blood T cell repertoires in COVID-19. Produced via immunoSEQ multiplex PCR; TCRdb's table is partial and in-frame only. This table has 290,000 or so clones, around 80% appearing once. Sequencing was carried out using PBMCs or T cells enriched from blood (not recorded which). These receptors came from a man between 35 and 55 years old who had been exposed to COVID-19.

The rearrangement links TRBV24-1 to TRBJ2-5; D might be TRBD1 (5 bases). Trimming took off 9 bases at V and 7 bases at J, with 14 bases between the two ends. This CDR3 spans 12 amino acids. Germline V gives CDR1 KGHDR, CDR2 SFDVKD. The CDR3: CATSGAQGTQYF. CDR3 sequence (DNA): TGTGCCACCTCAGGAGCCCAGGGGACCCAGTACTTC.

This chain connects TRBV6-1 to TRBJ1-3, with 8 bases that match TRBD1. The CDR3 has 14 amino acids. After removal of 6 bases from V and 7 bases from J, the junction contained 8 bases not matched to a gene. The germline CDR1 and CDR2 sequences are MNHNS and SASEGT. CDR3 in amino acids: CASRPDRAGNTIYF. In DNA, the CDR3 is TGTGCCAGCAGACCGGACAGGGCGGGGAACACCATATATTTT.

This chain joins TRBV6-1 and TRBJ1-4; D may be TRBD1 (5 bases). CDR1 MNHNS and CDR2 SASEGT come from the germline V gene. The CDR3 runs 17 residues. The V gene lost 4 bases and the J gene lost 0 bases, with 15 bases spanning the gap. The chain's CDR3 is CASSGTGGIATNEKLFF. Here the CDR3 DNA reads TGTGCCAGCAGTGGGACGGGGGGGATCGCAACTAATGAAAAACTGTTTTTT.

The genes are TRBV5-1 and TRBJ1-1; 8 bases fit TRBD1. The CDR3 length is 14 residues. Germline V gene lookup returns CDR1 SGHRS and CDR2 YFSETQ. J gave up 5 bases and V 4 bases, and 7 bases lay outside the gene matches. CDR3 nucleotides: TGCGCCAGCAGCACCGGACAGGGTGGGACTGAAGCTTTCTTT. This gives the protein CASSTGQGGTEAFF.

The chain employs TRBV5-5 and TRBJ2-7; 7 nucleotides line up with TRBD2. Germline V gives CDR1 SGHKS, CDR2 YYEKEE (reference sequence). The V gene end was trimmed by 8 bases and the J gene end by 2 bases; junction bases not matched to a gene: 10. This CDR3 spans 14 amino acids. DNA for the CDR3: TGTGCCAGTTTTACCCGAAGCGGGACCTACGAGCAGTACTTC. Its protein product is CASFTRSGTYEQYF. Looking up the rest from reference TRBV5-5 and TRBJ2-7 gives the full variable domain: DAGVTQSPTHLIKTRGQQVTLRCSPISGHKSVSWYQQVLGQGPQFIFQYYEKEERGRGNFPDRFSARQFPNYSSELNVNALLLGDSALYLCASFTRSGTYEQYFGPGTRLTVT.